This T cell receptor beta chain was identified during a study of CD8+ T cells in alopecia areata (dated by TCRdb to between 2018 and 2020). Background on the whole study: Treated patients were enrolled in an open-label pilot trial of oral tofacitinib at 5 to 10 mg twice daily for moderate-to-severe alopecia areata. For the treated patients, the SALT score, which quantifies what percentage of scalp surface area is affected, served as the measure of disease severity. Patients stayed on tofacitinib for 6 to 18 months and then had 6 months of follow-up off drug so that delayed response and recurrence could be assessed. Biopsies were taken from tofacitinib-treated patients at baseline and again at 4 and 24 weeks into treatment, and several of those patients also had a later scalp biopsy. RNA came from the PAXgene miRNA kit for fixed scalp, the miRNeasy kit for PBMCs, and the RNeasy kit for mouse skin. Amplification of TCRbeta CDR3 regions was done by immunoSEQ multiplex PCR using 35 Vbeta forward primers and 13 Jbeta reverse primers. To study T cell clonal expansion in alopecia areata, the researchers applied high-throughput TCRbeta sequencing to both the C3H/HeJ mouse model and human patients. Human TCRbeta sequencing covered scalp tissue and sorted CD4+ and CD8+ peripheral blood T cells from patchy and totalis/universalis alopecia areata patients and healthy controls. Scalp clonality was compared among normal scalp (n=4), patchy alopecia areata scalp (n=8), and alopecia totalis/universalis scalp (n=8).

This clone has just a few counts. Its antigen remains undetermined. The input lacks base qualities; no much larger clone sits a single base away. The treatment or condition label of this sample denotes: oral pan-JAK inhibitor, 5-10 mg twice daily. Lesional scalp punch biopsies and peripheral blood were obtained from alopecia areata patients. PBMCs were isolated by density centrifugation and stained for CD3, CD4 and CD8, after which CD4+ and CD8+ T cells were sorted on a FACSAria. What the research found in general, with its limitations: With tofacitinib, both scalp clonality and the number of expanded CD8+ clones among the top 100 scalp clones went down significantly. Because the treated cohort was small and had just a single nonresponder, larger studies are needed to establish links between baseline CD8+ expansion and response. Lesional scalp, especially in alopecia totalis/universalis, showed higher clonality and more expanded CD8+ clones than normal scalp, suggesting antigenic drive. Resident alphabeta T cells in normal human skin are also sequenced, complicating scalp TCR repertoire analysis, unlike mouse skin dominated by gammadelta T cells. Many expanded lesional clones were found to persist in scalp and blood during tofacitinib treatment, and relapse after treatment cessation may be partly explained by this persistence. Shared TCR sequences between patients were less evident than in mice, which may be partly attributable to HLA diversity in the patient population.

The germline V gene provides CDR1 SQVTM and CDR2 ANQGSEA. From the cysteine through the phenylalanine, the CDR3 covers 13 amino acids. The read is trimmed to its CDR3 DNA, 39 bases read in frame from base 1. The junction shows trimming of 4 bases on V and 7 bases on J, plus 16 bases between the germline ends. Receptor libraries were prepared by the immunoSEQ multiplex PCR assay. For TCR sequencing, RNA was extracted from every sample and reverse transcribed into cDNA to serve as template. SuperScript III was used to make first-strand cDNA, primed with a 2:1 mix of oligo-dT and random hexamers. A synthetic immune receptor repertoire was used to gauge amplification bias, and whatever bias remained was removed computationally. The source study handled its data this way. Raw reads were preprocessed to remove errors, and CDR3 was defined according to IMGT conventions as the region from the conserved cysteine to phenylalanine. To get clonality, Shannon entropy was normalized by log2 of the number of productive unique TCRs and the result was subtracted from 1. Whether scalp clones were CD4 or CD8 was inferred by matching scalp TCRbeta sequences against CD4 and CD8 repertoires sorted from blood. The immuneACCESS repertoire file appears here via TCRdb, limited to in-frame rearrangements. These files lack a portion of the clones; in checked studies, under half of the deficit traces to unresolved V genes, and the cause of the others is not known. V, J and clone size derive from that table, while D and trimming were established from the DNA sequence. This sample lists roughly 220,000 clones; less than 45% were detected once. In total, the top ten clones hold just under 0.5% of the sample.

The chain joins TRBV29-1 to TRBJ1-1, with the D segment identity uncertain. This sequence originates from a human donor with alopecia areata. The input for sequencing was CD4+ T cells sorted from blood, taken at approximately week 30, from a patient treated with tofacitinib. At the DNA level, the sequence is TGCAGCGTTGTATGGGGTCTGAAGAGTGAAGCTTTCTTT. Translated, it reads CSVVWGLKSEAFF.